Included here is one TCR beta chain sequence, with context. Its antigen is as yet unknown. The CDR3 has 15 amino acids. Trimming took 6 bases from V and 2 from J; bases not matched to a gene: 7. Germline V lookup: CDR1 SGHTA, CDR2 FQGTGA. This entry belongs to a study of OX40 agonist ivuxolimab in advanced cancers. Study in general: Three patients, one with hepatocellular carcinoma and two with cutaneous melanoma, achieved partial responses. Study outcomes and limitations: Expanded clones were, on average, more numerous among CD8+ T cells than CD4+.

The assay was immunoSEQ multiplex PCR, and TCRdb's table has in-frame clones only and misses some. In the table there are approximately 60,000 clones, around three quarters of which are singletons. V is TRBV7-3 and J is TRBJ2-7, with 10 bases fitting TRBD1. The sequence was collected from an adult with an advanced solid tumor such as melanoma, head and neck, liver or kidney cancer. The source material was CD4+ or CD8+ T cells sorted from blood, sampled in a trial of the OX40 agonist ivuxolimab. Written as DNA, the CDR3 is TGTGCCAGCAGACGACCCGGGACAGGGGCCTACGAGCAGTACTTC. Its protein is CASRRPGTGAYEQYF.